This T cell receptor beta chain was sequenced during a study of vaccination and CD4 T cells after COVID-19 (dated by TCRdb to 2022 to 2024). Background on the whole study: Convalescent patients had a positive SARS-CoV-2 result on nasal swab PCR, and of these patients, nine had mild disease and one had severe disease. Overlapping spike peptide pools from SARS-CoV-2 and from the common cold coronaviruses HCoV-NL63, HCoV-OC43 and HCoV-229E were used as culture stimuli. The convalescent cohort comprised six males and four females, including two Hispanic individuals, seven Caucasians, two Asians and one multiracial person. The spike-specific CD4+ TCR repertoire was compared before and after mRNA vaccination in approximately ten COVID-19 convalescent patients and a handful of infection-naive healthy vaccine recipients. Post-COVID blood samples were collected from convalescent patients a median of roughly 100 days after diagnosis, with a range of about 30 to 161 days. Control cultures used a CEFX viral epitope pool as positive control, an HIV-1 Nef peptide pool as negative control, or no peptide. Post-vaccine blood samples were taken a median of roughly 75 days after the second vaccine dose, with a range of roughly 14 to 250 days. Participants got two doses of the Pfizer-BioNTech BNT162b2 vaccine (n=8) or two doses of the Moderna mRNA-1273 vaccine (n=2).

As concerns this clonotype: Its antigen remains unidentified. No much larger clonotype is one base removed from it; base qualities were not supplied.

The intended sense of this specimen's treatment or condition label: roughly ten-day PBMC culture with coronavirus spike peptide pools or control peptides (ViraFEST assay). The ViraFEST assay was used in the study, in which antigen-specific T cells were expanded with peptide pools and expanded clonotypes were subsequently identified by TCR sequencing. The convalescent patients' positive SARS-CoV-2 PCR tests were from March to December 2020, which was before the Alpha, Beta and Delta variants emerged in the United States. Each well held some 2 million PBMCs cultured in IMDM containing roughly 5% human AB serum and approximately 9.1 IU/ml IL-2, with 8 to 10 ug/ml peptide pools added. Half of the culture medium was replaced with fresh IL-2-containing medium on days 3 and 7. CD4+ T cells were isolated after 10 days of culture through negative selection using the EasySep CD4+ T cell isolation kit. Ficoll-Paque Plus gradient centrifugation was used to isolate PBMCs from whole blood, and the isolated PBMCs were then either used fresh or cryopreserved at -140C. In general, triplicate wells were set up for every culture condition.

The library relied on PCR. TCR sequencing of DNA from cultured CD4+ T cells used the Oncomine TCR Beta short-read assay at the Johns Hopkins FTIC core. The QIAamp micro DNA kit was used to extract genomic DNA from the cultured CD4+ T cells. Oncomine TCR Beta libraries made from cultured CD4+ T cells were pooled using unique dual indexes and sequenced on an Illumina iSeq 100. The study's own analysis went as follows. Non-productive sequences were removed, and CDR3s not starting with C, not ending with F or W, or shorter than 7 amino acids were discarded. Antigen-specific clonotypes were identified using the MANAFEST web application through comparison of peptide-stimulated wells with reference and other culture wells. For a clone to be called positive, the clone needed an FDR below 0.05, an odds ratio above 5, and a productive frequency above 0.1% in at least two of three replicate wells. Clonotypes that were significantly expanded in both SARS-CoV-2 spike wells and at least one common cold coronavirus spike condition were defined as cross-reactive. Levenshtein distances (stringdist) and unrooted phylogenetic trees (ape) in R version 3.6.1 were used to assess CDR3 homology. The public sequencing data were trimmed at Q25 with fastp and processed into clonotypes with MiXCR by TCRdb, which kept only in-frame beta chains. One record per CDR3 amino acid sequence lists the most common genes and DNA. None of the V and J calls come from the authors' own analysis; TCRdb made them. The sample table contains some 7,700 distinct CDR3 sequences; only one count was recorded for 60% to 80% of them. About a fifth of the sample goes to the ten largest clones.

V loses 5 bases of germline sequence and J loses 5 bases, and the interval between the two ends is 9 bases. Looking up the germline V gene yields CDR1 SGHVS and CDR2 FNYEAQ. The CDR3, from cysteine to phenylalanine, totals 12 residues. Left in the record is the CDR3 DNA by itself, 36 bases read in frame from the first base. What the study reported, not specific to this receptor: Among the post-vaccine SARS-CoV-2-reactive clones in convalescent patients, a median about 87% showed up only after vaccination, which suggests vaccine-specific priming. Nearly all vaccine-specific clones in convalescent patients (304 of 307) were mono-reactive for SARS-CoV-2 spike rather than cross-reactive with common cold coronaviruses. The median count of SARS-CoV-2-reactive clonotypes went up from around 21 after infection to 38 after vaccination, although the change was not significant. Only a relatively small number of convalescent patients were included in the study, and early timepoints following natural infection were not analyzed.

The clonotype originates from a human donor with COVID-19. The sequence joins TRBV7-6 to TRBJ2-5; no D gene is confidently identified. Sequenced material: cultured CD4+ T cells from blood, taken after SARS-CoV-2 vaccination. Here is the DNA: TGTGCCAGCAGCCCAGAACGCGAGACCCAGTACTTC. This sequence encodes CASSPERETQYF.